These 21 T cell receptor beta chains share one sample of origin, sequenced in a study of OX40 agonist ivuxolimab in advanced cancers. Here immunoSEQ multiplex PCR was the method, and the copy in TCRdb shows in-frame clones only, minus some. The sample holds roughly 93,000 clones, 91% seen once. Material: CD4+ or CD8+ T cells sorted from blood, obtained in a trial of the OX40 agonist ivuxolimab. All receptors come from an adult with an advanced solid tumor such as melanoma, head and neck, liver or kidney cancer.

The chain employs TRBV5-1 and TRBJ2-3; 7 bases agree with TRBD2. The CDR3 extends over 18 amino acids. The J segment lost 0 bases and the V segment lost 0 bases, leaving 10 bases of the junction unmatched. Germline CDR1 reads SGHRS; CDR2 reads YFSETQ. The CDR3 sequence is CASSLEPASGSSTDTQYF. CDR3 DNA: TGCGCCAGCAGCTTGGAGCCAGCTAGCGGATCTAGCACAGATACGCAGTATTTT.

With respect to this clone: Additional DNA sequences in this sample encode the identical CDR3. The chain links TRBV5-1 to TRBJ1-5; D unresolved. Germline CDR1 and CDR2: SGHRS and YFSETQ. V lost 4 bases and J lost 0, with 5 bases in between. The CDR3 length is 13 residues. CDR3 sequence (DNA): TGCGCCAGCAGCCCGGGTAGCAATCAGCCCCAGCATTTT. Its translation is CASSPGSNQPQHF.

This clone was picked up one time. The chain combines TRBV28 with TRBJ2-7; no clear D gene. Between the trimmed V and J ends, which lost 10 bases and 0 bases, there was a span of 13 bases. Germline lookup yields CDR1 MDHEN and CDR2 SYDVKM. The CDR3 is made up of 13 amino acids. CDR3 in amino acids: CAIRRPVSYEQYF. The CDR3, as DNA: TGTGCCATTCGCCGACCGGTCTCCTACGAGCAGTACTTC.

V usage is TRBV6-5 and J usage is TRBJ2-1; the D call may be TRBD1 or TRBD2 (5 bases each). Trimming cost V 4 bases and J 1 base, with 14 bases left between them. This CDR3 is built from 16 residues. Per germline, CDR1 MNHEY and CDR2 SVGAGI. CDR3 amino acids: CASSLFGGGSYNEQFF. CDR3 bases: TGTGCCAGCAGTTTATTCGGTGGGGGTTCCTACAATGAGCAGTTCTTC.

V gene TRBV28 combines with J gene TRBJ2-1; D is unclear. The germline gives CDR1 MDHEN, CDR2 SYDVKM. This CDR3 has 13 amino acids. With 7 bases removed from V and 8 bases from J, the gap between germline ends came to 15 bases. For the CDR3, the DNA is TGTGCCAGCACCCTTTCTATTCGGGATGAGCAGTTCTTC. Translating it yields CASTLSIRDEQFF.

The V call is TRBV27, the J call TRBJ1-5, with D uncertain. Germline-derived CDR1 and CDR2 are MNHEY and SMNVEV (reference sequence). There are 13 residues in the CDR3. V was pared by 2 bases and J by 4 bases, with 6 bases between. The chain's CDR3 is CASSLVHNQPQHF. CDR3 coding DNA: TGTGCCAGCAGTTTAGTGCATAATCAGCCCCAGCATTTT.

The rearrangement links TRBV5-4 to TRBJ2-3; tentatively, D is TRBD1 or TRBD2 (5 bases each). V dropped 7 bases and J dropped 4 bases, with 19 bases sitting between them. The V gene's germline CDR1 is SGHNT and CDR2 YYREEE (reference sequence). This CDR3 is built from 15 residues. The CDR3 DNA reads TGTGCCAGCCGTCCCGGGACGATGGGGGCAGATACGCAGTATTTT. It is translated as CASRPGTMGADTQYF.

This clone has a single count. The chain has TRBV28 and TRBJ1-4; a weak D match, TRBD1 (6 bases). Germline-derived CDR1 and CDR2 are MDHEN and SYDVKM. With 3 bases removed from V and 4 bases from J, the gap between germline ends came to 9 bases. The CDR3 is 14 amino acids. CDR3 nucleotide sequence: TGTGCCAGCAGTTTCGGGACACTTAATGAAAAACTGTTTTTT. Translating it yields CASSFGTLNEKLFF. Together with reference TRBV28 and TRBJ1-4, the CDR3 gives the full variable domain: DVKVTQSSRYLVKRTGEKVFLECVQDMDHENMFWYRQDPGLGLRLIYFSYDVKMKEKGDIPEGYSVSREKKERFSLILESASTNQTSMYLCASSFGTLNEKLFFGSGTQLSVL.

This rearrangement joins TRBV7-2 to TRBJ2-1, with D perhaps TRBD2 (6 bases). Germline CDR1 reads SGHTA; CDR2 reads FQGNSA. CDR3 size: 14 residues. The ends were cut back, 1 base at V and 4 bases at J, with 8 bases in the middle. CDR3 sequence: CASSLGREYNEQFF. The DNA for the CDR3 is TGTGCCAGCAGCTTAGGGCGGGAATACAATGAGCAGTTCTTC.

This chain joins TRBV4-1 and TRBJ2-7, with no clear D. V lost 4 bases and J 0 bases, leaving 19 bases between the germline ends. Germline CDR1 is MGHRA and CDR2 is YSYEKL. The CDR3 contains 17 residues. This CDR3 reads CASSREMRPSSSYEQYF. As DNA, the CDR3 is TGCGCCAGCAGCCGAGAAATGAGGCCCTCCAGCTCCTACGAGCAGTACTTC.

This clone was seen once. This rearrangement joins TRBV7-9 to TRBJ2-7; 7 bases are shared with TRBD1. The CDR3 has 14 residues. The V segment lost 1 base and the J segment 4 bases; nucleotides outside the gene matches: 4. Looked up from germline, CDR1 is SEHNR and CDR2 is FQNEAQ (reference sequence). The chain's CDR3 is CASSLGAGGYEQYF. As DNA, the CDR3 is TGTGCCAGCAGCTTAGGGGCAGGGGGATACGAGCAGTACTTC. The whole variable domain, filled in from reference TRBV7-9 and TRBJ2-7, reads DTGVSQNPRHKITKRGQNVTFRCDPISEHNRLYWYRQTLGQGPEFLTYFQNEAQLEKSRLLSDRFSAERPKGSFSTLEIQRTEQGDSAMYLCASSLGAGGYEQYFGPGTRLTVT.

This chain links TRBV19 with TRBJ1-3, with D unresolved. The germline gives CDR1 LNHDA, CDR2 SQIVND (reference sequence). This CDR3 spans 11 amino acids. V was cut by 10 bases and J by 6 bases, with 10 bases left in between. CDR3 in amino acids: CATEGQNTIYF. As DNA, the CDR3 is TGTGCCACAGAGGGCCAAAACACCATATATTTT.

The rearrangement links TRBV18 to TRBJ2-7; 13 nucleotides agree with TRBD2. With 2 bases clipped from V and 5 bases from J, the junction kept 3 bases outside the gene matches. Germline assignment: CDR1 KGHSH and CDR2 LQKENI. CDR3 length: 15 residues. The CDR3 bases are TGTGCCAGCTCACCAGGACTAGCGGGAGTACACGAGCAGTACTTC. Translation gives CASSPGLAGVHEQYF.

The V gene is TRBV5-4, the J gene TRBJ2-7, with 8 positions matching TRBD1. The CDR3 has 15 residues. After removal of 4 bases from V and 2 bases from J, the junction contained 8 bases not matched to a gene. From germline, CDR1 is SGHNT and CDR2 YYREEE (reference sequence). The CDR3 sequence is CASSMTGQGAYEQYF. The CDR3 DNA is TGTGCCAGCAGCATGACTGGACAGGGTGCCTACGAGCAGTACTTC.

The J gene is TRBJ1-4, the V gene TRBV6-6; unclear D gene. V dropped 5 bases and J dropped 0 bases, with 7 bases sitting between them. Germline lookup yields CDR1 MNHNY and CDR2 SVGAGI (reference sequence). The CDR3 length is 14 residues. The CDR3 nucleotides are TGTGCCAGCAGTCCGACCTCAACTAATGAAAAACTGTTTTTT. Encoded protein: CASSPTSTNEKLFF.

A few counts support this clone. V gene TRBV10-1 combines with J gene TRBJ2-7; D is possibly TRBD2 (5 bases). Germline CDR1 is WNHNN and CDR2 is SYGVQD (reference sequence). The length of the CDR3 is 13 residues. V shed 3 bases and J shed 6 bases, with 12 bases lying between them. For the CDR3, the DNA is TGCGCCAGCAGTGATGGCGGGTTGTCCGAGCAGTACTTC. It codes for CASSDGGLSEQYF.

The CDR3 DNA sequence: TGTGCCAGCAGTTACGGTCCTAGCGGGTGGAATACGCAGTATTTT. It specifies CASSYGPSGWNTQYF. The chain uses TRBV6-6 and TRBJ2-3, with TRBD2 identical over 8 bases. Losses at the gene ends were 2 bases for V and 7 bases for J; bases not matched to a gene: 8. This CDR3 has 15 residues. Germline V gives CDR1 MNHNY, CDR2 SVGAGI (reference sequence).

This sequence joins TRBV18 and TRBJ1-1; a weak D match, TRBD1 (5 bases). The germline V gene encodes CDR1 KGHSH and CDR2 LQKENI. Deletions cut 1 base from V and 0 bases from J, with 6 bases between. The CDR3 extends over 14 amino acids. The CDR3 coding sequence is TGTGCCAGCTCACCACAGGGGATGAACACTGAAGCTTTCTTT. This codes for CASSPQGMNTEAFF.

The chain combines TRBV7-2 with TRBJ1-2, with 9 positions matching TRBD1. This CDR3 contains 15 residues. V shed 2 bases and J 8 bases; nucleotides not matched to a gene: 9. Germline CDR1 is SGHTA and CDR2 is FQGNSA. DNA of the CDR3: TGTGCCAGCAGCTTATTATCGGGACAGGGTCAGGGCTACACCTTC. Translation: CASSLLSGQGQGYTF.

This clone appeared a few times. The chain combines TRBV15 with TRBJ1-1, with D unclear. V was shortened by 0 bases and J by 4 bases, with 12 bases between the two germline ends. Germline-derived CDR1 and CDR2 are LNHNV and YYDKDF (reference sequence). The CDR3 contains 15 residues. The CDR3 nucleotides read TGTGCCACCAGCAGAGATCCCGGGTTTGGCACTGAAGCTTTCTTT. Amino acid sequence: CATSRDPGFGTEAFF.

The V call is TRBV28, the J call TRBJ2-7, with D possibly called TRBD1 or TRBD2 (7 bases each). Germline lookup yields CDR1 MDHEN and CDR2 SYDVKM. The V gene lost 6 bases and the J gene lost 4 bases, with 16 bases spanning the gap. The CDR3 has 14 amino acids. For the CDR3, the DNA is TGTGCCAGCAGGTTAAGCGGGACAGAATACGAGCAGTACTTC. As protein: CASRLSGTEYEQYF.